This T cell receptor (beta chain) was identified in a study of blood T cell repertoires in COVID-19. Germline V gives CDR1 SGHNT, CDR2 YYREEE (reference sequence). Trimming cost V 7 bases and J 7 bases; bases outside gene matches: 13. The CDR3 is made up of 15 amino acids. Generated by immunoSEQ multiplex PCR, the TCRdb table keeps only in-frame clones and is missing some. This repertoire shows over 150,000 clones, roughly nine tenths found once; its top ten account for roughly 2%. The genes are TRBV5-4 and TRBJ2-3; 9 bases map to TRBD2. The TCR sequence derives from a man aged 18 to 29 who had recovered from COVID-19. Sequenced sample: peripheral blood. CDR3 nucleotide sequence: TGTGCCAGCTCCCCCGGAGGCGGGAGGGTATATACGCAGTATTTT. This gives the protein CASSPGGGRVYTQYF.